These 8 T cell receptor beta chains were sequenced from one sample in a study of graft-versus-host responses after intestinal transplantation. Data came from immunoSEQ multiplex PCR; TCRdb stores just in-frame clones and leaves some out. Counted here are around 92,000 clones, more than 75% occurring once; the ten biggest clones make up roughly 1.4%. The sequenced sample was PBMCs, obtained 255 days after intestinal transplant. Receptors were obtained from a human patient who received an intestinal transplant, so some T cells may come from the graft donor.

V is TRBV28 and J is TRBJ2-4, with D maybe TRBD1 (6 bases). Germline V gives CDR1 MDHEN, CDR2 SYDVKM. Trimming shortened V by 6 bases and J by 2 bases, and 11 bases separated the two germline ends. The CDR3 runs to 14 residues. CDR3 DNA sequence: TGTGCCAGCAGACCAGGGGTGTCCAAAAACATTCAGTACTTC. Its translation: CASRPGVSKNIQYF.

The chain links TRBV19 to TRBJ1-1, with 10 bases lining up with TRBD1. The CDR3 sequence is 18 residues long. The germline V gene encodes CDR1 LNHDA and CDR2 SQIVND (reference sequence). The V and J ends lost 4 bases and 0 bases, in that order; junction bases with no gene match: 11. The CDR3 loop reads CASSTFGTGAWVNTEAFF. The CDR3, as DNA: TGTGCCAGTAGTACCTTTGGGACAGGGGCTTGGGTGAACACTGAAGCTTTCTTT.

The V and J genes are TRBV7-8 and TRBJ2-2; 9 bases line up with TRBD2. The CDR3 is 16 residues long. J gave up 6 bases and V 4 bases, and 9 bases lay outside the gene matches. Germline CDR1 reads SGHVS; CDR2 reads FQNEAQ. The DNA of the CDR3 is TGTGCCAGCAGCTCCTCGGGCGGGAGGGCCTCCGGGGAGCTGTTTTTT. This encodes CASSSSGGRASGELFF.

The rearrangement links TRBV18 to TRBJ2-7, with 11 bases fitting TRBD1. The V and J ends lost 2 bases and 3 bases, in that order; junction bases with no gene match: 0. Looked up from germline, CDR1 is KGHSH and CDR2 is LQKENI. The CDR3 consists of 14 residues. CDR3 region: CASSPGTGGYEQYF. The CDR3 DNA is TGTGCCAGCTCACCAGGGACAGGGGGCTACGAGCAGTACTTC.

J is TRBJ1-1 and V is TRBV19; D possibly corresponds to TRBD1 (6 bases). Between the trimmed V and J ends, which lost 5 bases and 1 base, there was a span of 8 bases. The germline V gene has CDR1 LNHDA and CDR2 SQIVND (reference sequence). The length of the CDR3 is 13 residues. CDR3 protein: CASSATGNTEAFF. The CDR3 DNA follows: TGTGCCAGTAGTGCGACAGGGAACACTGAAGCTTTCTTT.

This clone was seen once. The rearrangement links TRBV15 to TRBJ1-2; no definite D call. The CDR3 loop spans 13 amino acids. Trimming shortened V by 5 bases and J by 1 base, and 8 bases separated the two germline ends. Germline assignment: CDR1 LNHNV and CDR2 YYDKDF (reference sequence). The CDR3 bases are TGTGCCACCAGCGCGGCTATTAACTATGGCTACACCTTC. It translates to CATSAAINYGYTF.

The chain has TRBV10-3 and TRBJ2-5; D is perhaps TRBD1 or TRBD2 (7 bases each). The germline gives CDR1 ENHRY, CDR2 SYGVKD. V lost 0 bases to trimming and J lost 3 bases, with 17 bases between them. This CDR3 contains 17 residues. CDR3: CAISESKSSGGEETQYF. The CDR3 nucleotides are TGTGCCATCAGTGAGTCGAAGTCATCAGGGGGGGAAGAGACCCAGTACTTC.

The rearrangement links TRBV27 to TRBJ1-6; D gene uncertain. Trimming shortened V by 6 bases and J by 0 bases, and 6 bases separated the two germline ends. There are 14 residues in the CDR3. Germline CDR1 and CDR2: MNHEY and SMNVEV (reference sequence). CDR3 DNA: TGTGCCAGCAGCGCGGGCTCCTATAATTCACCCCTCCACTTT. As protein: CASSAGSYNSPLHF.